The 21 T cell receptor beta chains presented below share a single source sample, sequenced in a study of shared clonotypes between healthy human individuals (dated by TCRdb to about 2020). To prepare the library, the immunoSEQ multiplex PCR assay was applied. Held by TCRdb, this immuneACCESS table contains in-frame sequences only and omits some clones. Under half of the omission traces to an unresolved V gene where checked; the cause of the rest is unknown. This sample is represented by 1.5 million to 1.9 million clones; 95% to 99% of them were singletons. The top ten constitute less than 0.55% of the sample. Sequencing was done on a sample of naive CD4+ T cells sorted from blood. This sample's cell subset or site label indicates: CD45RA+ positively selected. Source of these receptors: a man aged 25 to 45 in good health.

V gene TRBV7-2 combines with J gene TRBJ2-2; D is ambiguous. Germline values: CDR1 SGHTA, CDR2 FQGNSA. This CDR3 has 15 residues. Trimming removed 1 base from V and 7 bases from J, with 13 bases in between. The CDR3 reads CASSLVPLFGGELFF. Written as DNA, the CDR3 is TGTGCCAGCAGCTTAGTGCCGCTATTCGGCGGGGAGCTGTTTTTT.

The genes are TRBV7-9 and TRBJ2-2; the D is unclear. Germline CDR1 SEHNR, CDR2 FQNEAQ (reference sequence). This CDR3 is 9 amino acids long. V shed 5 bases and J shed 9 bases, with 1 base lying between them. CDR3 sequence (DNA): TGTGCCAGCAGCCGGGAGCTGTTTTTT. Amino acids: CASSRELFF.

The chain's CDR3 is CASTRRRGNEQFF. CDR3 nucleotides: TGTGCCAGCACCCGAAGGAGGGGGAATGAGCAGTTCTTC. The chain employs TRBV6-1 and TRBJ2-1; D assignment may be TRBD1 or TRBD2 (6 bases each). CDR3 length: 13 amino acids. Trimming took 7 bases from V and 7 from J, leaving 14 bases between them. Per germline, CDR1 MNHNS and CDR2 SASEGT.

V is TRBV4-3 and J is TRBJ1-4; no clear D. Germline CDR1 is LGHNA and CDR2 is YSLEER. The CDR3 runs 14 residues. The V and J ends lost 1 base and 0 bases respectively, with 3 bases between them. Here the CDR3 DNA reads TGCGCCAGCAGCCAAGGGTCAACTAATGAAAAACTGTTTTTT. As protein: CASSQGSTNEKLFF.

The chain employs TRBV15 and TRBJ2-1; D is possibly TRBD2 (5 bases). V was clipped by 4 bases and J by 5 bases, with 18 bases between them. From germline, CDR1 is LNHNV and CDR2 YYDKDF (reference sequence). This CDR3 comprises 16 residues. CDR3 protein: CATSKYGPGGNNEQFF. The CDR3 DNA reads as TGTGCCACCAGCAAATACGGACCAGGAGGAAACAATGAGCAGTTCTTC.

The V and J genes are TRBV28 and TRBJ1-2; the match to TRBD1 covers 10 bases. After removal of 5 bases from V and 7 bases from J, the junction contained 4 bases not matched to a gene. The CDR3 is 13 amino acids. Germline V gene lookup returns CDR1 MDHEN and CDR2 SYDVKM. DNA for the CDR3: TGTGCCAGCAGTGTGACAGGGGGCTCTGGCTACACCTTC. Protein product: CASSVTGGSGYTF.

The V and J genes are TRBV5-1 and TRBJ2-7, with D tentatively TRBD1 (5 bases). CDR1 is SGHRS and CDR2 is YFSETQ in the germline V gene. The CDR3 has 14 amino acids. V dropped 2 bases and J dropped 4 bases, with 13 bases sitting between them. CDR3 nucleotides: TGCGCCAGCAGCTTTGGTGGGGCCGGGTACGAGCAGTACTTC. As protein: CASSFGGAGYEQYF.

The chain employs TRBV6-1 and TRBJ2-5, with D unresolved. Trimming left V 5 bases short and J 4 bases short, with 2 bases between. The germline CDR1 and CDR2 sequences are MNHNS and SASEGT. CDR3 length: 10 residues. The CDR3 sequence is CASSLETQYF. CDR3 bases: TGTGCCAGCAGTCTAGAGACCCAGTACTTC.

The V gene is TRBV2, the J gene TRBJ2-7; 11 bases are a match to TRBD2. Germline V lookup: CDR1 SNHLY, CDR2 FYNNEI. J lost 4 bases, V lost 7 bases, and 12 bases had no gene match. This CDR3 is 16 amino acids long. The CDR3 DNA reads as TGTGCCAGCACCAAGGGAACTAGCGGGAGAGTATACGAGCAGTACTTC. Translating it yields CASTKGTSGRVYEQYF.

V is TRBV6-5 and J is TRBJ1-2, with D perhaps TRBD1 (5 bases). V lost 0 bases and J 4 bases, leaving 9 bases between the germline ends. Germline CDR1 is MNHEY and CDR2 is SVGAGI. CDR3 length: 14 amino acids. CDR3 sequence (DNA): TGTGCCAGCAGTTACTCGACGGGGCTCTATGGCTACACCTTC. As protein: CASSYSTGLYGYTF.

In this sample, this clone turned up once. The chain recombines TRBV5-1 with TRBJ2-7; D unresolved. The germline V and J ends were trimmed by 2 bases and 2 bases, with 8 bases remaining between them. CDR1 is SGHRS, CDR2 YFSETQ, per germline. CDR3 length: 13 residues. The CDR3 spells CASSFGRPYEQYF. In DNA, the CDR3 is TGCGCCAGCAGCTTCGGCAGGCCCTACGAGCAGTACTTC.

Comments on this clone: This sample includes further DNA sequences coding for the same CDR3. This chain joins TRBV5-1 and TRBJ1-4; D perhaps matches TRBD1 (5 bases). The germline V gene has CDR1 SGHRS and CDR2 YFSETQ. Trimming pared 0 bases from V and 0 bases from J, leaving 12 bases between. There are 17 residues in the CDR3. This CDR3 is CASSLGGTVATNEKLFF. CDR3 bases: TGCGCCAGCAGCTTGGGGGGGACGGTCGCAACTAATGAAAAACTGTTTTTT.

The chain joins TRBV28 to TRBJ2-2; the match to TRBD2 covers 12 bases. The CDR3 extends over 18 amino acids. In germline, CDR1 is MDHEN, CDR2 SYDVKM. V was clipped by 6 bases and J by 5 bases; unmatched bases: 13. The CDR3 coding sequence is TGTGCCAGCAGCTACCTTGGCGGGCTAGCGGGAGGGACCGGGGAGCTGTTTTTT. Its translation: CASSYLGGLAGGTGELFF.

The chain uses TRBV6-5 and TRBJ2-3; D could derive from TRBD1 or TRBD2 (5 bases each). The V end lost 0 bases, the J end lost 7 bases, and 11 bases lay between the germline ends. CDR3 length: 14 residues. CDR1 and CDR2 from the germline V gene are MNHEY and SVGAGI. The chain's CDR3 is CASSYSTGTYTQYF. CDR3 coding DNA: TGTGCCAGCAGTTACTCGACGGGGACCTATACGCAGTATTTT.

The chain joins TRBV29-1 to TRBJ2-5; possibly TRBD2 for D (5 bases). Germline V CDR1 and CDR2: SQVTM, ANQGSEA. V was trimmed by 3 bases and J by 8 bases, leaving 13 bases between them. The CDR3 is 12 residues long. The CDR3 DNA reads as TGCAGCGTTGAGCCATTCGGAGGCACCCAGTACTTC. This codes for CSVEPFGGTQYF.

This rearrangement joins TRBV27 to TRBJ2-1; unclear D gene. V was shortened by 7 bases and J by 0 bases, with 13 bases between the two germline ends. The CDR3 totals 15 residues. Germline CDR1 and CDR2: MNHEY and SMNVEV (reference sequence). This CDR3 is CASNSLASSYNEQFF. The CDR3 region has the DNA TGTGCCAGCAATTCGTTGGCCAGCTCCTACAATGAGCAGTTCTTC.

The CDR3 spells CASSLNWEKRGKLFF. CDR3 DNA sequence: TGCGCCAGCAGCTTGAATTGGGAGAAAAGAGGAAAACTGTTTTTT. The V and J genes are TRBV5-1 and TRBJ1-4; D not resolved. Germline V gene lookup returns CDR1 SGHRS and CDR2 YFSETQ. V was cut by 1 base and J by 10 bases, with 17 bases left in between. The CDR3 is made up of 15 amino acids.

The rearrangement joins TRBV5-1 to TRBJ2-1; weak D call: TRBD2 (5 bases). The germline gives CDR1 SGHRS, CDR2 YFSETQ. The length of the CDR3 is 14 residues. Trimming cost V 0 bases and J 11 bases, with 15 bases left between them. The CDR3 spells CASSLEDWRSKQFF. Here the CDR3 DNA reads TGCGCCAGCAGCTTGGAGGACTGGAGGTCGAAGCAGTTCTTC.

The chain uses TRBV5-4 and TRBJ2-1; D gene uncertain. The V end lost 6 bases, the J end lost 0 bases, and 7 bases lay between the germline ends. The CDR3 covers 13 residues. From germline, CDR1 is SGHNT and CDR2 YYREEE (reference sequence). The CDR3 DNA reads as TGTGCCAGCACCTTCGGCTCCTACAATGAGCAGTTCTTC. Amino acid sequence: CASTFGSYNEQFF.

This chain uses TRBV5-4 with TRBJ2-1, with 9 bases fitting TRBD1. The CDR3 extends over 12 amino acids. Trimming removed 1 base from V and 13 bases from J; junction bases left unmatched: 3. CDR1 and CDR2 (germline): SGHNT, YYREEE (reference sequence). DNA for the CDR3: TGTGCCAGCAGCTTGCGGGACAGGGAACAGTTCTTC. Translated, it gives CASSLRDREQFF.

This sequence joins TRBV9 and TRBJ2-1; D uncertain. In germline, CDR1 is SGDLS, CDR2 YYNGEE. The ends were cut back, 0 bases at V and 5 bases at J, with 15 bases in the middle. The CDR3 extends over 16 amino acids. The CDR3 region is CASSVGGGNRDNEQFF. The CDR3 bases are TGTGCCAGCAGCGTAGGGGGTGGGAACCGCGACAATGAGCAGTTCTTC. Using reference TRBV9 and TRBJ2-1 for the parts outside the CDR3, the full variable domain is DSGVTQTPKHLITATGQRVTLRCSPRSGDLSVYWYQQSLDQGLQFLIQYYNGEERAKGNILERFSAQQFPDLHSELNLSSLELGDSALYFCASSVGGGNRDNEQFFGPGTRLTVL.